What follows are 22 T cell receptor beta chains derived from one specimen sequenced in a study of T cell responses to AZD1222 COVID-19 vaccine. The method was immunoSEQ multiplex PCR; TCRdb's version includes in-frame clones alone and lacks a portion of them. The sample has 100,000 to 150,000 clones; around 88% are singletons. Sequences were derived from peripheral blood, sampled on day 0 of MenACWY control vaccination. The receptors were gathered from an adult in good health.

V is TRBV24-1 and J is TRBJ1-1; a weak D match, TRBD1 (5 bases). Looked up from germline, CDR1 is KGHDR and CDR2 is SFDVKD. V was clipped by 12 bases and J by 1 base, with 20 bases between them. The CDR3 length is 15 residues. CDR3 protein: CAPLLGPDRNTEAFF. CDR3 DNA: TGTGCCCCCCTTCTCGGTCCTGACAGGAACACTGAAGCTTTCTTT.

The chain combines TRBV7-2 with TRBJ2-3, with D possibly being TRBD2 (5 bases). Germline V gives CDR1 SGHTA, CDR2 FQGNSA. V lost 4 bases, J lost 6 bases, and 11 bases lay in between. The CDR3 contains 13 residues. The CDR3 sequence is CASSSDWTDTQYF. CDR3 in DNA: TGTGCCAGCAGCTCGGACTGGACGGATACGCAGTATTTT.

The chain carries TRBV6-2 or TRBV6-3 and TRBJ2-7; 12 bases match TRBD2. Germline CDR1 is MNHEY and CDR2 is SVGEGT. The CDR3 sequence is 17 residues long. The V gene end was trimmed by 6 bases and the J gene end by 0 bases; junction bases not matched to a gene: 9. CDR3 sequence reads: CASSFGLAGHTSYEQYF. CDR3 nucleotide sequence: TGTGCCAGCAGCTTCGGACTAGCGGGACATACCTCCTACGAGCAGTACTTC.

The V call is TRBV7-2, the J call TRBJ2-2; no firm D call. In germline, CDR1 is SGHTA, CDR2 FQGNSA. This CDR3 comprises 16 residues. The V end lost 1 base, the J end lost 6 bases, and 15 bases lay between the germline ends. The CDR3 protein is CASSLVGSGSPGELFF. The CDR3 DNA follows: TGTGCCAGCAGCTTAGTGGGTTCCGGGTCCCCCGGGGAGCTGTTTTTT.

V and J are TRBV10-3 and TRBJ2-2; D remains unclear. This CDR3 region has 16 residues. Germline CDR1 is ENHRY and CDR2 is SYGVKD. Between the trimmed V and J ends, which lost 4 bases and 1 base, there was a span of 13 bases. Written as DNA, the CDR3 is TGTGCCATCAGTGCAAGTTCCTCCCAGAACACCGGGGAGCTGTTTTTT. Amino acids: CAISASSSQNTGELFF.

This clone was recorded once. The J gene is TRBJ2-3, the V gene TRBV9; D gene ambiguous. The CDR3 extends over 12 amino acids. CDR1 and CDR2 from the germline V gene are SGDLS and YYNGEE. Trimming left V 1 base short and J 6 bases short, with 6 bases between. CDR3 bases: TGTGCCAGCAGCGTAATTGGGGATACGCAGTATTTT. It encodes CASSVIGDTQYF. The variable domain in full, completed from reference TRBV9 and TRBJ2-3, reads DSGVTQTPKHLITATGQRVTLRCSPRSGDLSVYWYQQSLDQGLQFLIQYYNGEERAKGNILERFSAQQFPDLHSELNLSSLELGDSALYFCASSVIGDTQYFGPGTRLTVL.

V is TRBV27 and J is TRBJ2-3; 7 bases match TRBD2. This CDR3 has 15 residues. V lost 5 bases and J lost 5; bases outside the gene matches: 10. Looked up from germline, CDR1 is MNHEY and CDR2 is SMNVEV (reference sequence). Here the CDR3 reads CASSRRVAGEDTQYF. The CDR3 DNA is TGTGCCAGCAGTCGTAGGGTAGCGGGCGAAGATACGCAGTATTTT.

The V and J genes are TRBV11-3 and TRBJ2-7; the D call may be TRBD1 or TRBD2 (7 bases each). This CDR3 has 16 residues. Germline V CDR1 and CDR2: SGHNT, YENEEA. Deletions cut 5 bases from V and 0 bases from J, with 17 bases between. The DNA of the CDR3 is TGTGCCAGCAGCCCGGGGGGACAGCGATTCTCCTACGAGCAGTACTTC. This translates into CASSPGGQRFSYEQYF.

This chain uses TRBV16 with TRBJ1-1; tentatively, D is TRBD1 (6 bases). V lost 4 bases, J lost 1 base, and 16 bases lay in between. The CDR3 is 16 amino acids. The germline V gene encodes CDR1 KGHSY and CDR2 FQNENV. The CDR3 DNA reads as TGTGCCAGCAGCCTATCACCCGGGACACCGAACACTGAAGCTTTCTTT. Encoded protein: CASSLSPGTPNTEAFF.

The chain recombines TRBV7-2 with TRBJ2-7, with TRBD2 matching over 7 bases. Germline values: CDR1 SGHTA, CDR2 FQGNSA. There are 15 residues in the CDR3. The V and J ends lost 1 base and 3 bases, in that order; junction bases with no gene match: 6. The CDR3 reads CASSLVASGNYEQYF. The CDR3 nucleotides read TGTGCCAGCAGCTTAGTGGCTAGCGGCAACTACGAGCAGTACTTC.

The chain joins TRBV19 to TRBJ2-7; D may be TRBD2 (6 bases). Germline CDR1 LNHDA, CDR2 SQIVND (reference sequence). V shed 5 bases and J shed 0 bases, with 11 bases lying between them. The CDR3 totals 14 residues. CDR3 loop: CASSFRRGSYEQYF. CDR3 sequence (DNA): TGTGCCAGTAGTTTCCGGAGGGGCTCCTACGAGCAGTACTTC.

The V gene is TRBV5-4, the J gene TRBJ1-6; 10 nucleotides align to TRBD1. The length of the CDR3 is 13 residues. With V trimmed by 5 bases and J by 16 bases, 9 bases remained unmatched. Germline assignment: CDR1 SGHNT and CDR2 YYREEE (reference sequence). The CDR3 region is CASRSRDRGVLHF. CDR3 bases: TGTGCCAGCAGATCCCGGGACAGGGGAGTACTCCACTTT.

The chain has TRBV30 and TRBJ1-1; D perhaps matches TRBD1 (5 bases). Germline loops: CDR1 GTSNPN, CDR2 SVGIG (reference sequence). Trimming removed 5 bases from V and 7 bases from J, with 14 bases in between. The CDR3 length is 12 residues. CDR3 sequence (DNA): TGTGCCTGGGGGACGGAACGACTTGAAGCTTTCTTT. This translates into CAWGTERLEAFF.

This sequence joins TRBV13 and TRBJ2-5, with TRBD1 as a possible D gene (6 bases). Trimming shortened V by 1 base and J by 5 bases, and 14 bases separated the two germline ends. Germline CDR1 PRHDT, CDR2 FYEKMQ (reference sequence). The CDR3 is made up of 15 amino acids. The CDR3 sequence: CASSLDLGAWETQYF. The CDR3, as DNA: TGTGCCAGCAGCTTAGATTTGGGGGCTTGGGAGACCCAGTACTTC.

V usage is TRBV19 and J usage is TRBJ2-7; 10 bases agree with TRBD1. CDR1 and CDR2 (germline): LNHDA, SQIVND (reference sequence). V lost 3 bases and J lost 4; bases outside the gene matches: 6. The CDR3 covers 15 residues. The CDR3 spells CASSIPGQGHYEQYF. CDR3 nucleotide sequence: TGTGCCAGTAGTATTCCGGGACAGGGGCATTACGAGCAGTACTTC.

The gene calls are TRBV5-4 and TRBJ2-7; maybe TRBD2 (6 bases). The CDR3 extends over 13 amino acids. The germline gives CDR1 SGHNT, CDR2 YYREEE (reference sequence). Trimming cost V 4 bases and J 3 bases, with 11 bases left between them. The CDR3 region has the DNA TGTGCCAGCAGCCCGGGACTCGGCTACGAGCAGTACTTC. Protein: CASSPGLGYEQYF.

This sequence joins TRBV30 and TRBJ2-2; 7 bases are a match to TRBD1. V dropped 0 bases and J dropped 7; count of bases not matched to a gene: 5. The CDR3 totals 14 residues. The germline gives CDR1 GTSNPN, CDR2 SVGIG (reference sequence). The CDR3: CAWSVRTGHGELFF. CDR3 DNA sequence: TGTGCCTGGAGTGTTAGGACAGGCCACGGGGAGCTGTTTTTT.

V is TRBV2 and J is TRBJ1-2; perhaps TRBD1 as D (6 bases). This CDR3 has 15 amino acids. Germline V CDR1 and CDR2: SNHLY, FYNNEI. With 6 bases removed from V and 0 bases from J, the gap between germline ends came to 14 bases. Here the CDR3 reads CASSPRGASNYGYTF. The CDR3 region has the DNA TGTGCCAGCAGCCCCCGGGGGGCATCTAACTATGGCTACACCTTC.

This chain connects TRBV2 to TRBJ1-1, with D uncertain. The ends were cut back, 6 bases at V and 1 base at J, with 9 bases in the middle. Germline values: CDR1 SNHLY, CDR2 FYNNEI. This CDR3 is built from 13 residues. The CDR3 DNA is TGTGCCAGCAGCAGAGAAAGGAACACTGAAGCTTTCTTT. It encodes CASSRERNTEAFF.

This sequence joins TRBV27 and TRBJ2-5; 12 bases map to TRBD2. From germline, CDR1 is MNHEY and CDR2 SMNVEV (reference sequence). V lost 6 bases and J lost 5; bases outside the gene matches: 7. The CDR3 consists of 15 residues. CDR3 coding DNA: TGTGCCAGCAGATCCGGACTAGCGGGGCTGGAGACCCAGTACTTC. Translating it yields CASRSGLAGLETQYF.

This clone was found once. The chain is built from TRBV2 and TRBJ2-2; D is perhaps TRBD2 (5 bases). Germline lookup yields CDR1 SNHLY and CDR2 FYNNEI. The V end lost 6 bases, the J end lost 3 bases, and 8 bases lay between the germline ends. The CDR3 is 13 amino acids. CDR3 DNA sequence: TGTGCCAGCAGGGAGGACTACACCGGGGAGCTGTTTTTT. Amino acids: CASREDYTGELFF.

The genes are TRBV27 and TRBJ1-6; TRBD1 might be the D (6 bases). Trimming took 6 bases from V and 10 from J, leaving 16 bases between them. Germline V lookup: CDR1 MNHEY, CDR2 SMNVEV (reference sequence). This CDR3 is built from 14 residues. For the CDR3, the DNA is TGTGCCAGCAGCCAACAGGGACTAAAATCACCCCTCCACTTT. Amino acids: CASSQQGLKSPLHF.